The next 10 T cell receptor beta chains were all read from a single sample in a study of glioma-infiltrating T cells after dendritic cell vaccination (TCRdb year 2016). The library was generated by the immunoSEQ multiplex PCR assay. In TCRdb, the immuneACCESS table is reduced to in-frame sequences with V and J assigned. These tables do not hold every clone; where another copy was compared, an unresolved V gene accounts for under half, and the others remain unexplained. For this sample there are some 73,000 clones; roughly four fifths appear just once. The leading ten clones occupy around 2.3% of the sample. Sample: blood, taken before dendritic cell vaccination. Receptor source: a human donor with glioblastoma.

This chain uses TRBV6-1 with TRBJ1-4, with D possibly matching TRBD1 (6 bases). CDR1 and CDR2 (germline): MNHNS, SASEGT. The CDR3 runs to 15 residues. The ends were cut back, 2 bases at V and 6 bases at J, with 13 bases in the middle. This chain's CDR3 is CASSESGTWDEKLFF. CDR3 nucleotides: TGTGCCAGCAGTGAATCCGGGACATGGGATGAAAAACTGTTTTTT.

The chain uses TRBV9 and TRBJ1-5; the D is unclear. V lost 6 bases and J lost 2, with 9 bases in between. This CDR3 spans 13 amino acids. The germline gives CDR1 SGDLS, CDR2 YYNGEE. CDR3 residues: CASITRGNQPQHF. The DNA for the CDR3 is TGTGCCAGCATAACGAGGGGCAATCAGCCCCAGCATTTT.

The V and J genes are TRBV10-2 and TRBJ1-2, with D possibly being TRBD1 (6 bases). CDR3 length: 15 amino acids. Trimming stripped 3 bases from V and 1 base from J, with 12 bases between. CDR1 and CDR2 from the germline V gene are WSHSY and SAAADI. The CDR3: CASSDRTAGNYGYTF. The CDR3 nucleotides are TGCGCCAGCAGTGATCGGACAGCCGGTAACTATGGCTACACCTTC.

The chain combines TRBV7-6 with TRBJ2-3; D uncertain. V was trimmed by 2 bases and J by 1 base, leaving 7 bases between them. Germline-derived CDR1 and CDR2 are SGHVS and FNYEAQ. The CDR3 runs 14 residues. The CDR3 nucleotides are TGTGCCAGCAGCTTACGTGTCGGCACAGATACGCAGTATTTT. Translating it yields CASSLRVGTDTQYF.

V and J are TRBV2 and TRBJ1-1, with TRBD1 matching 10 bases. V trimming: 3 bases; J trimming: 4 bases; junction bases outside the gene matches: 11. The CDR3 runs to 17 residues. Looked up from germline, CDR1 is SNHLY and CDR2 is FYNNEI. Here the CDR3 reads CASSDWGGTGEGTEAFF. The DNA for the CDR3 is TGTGCCAGCAGTGATTGGGGGGGGACAGGGGAGGGCACTGAAGCTTTCTTT.

V gene TRBV7-6 combines with J gene TRBJ2-3; the D is unclear. Per the germline V gene, CDR1 is SGHVS and CDR2 is FNYEAQ. V gave up 1 base and J gave up 3 bases, with 5 bases separating them. CDR3 length: 13 residues. The CDR3 region has the DNA TGTGCCAGCAGCTTAGTACAGACAGATACGCAGTATTTT. This gives the protein CASSLVQTDTQYF. The full variable domain, its missing parts supplied by reference TRBV7-6 and TRBJ2-3, is GAGVSQSPRYKVTKRGQDVALRCDPISGHVSLYWYRQALGQGPEFLTYFNYEAQQDKSGLPNDRFSAERPEGSISTLTIQRTEQRDSAMYRCASSLVQTDTQYFGPGTRLTVL.

The chain links TRBV10-3 to TRBJ2-7; TRBD2 matches at 8 bases. The CDR3 covers 15 residues. The V gene's germline CDR1 is ENHRY and CDR2 SYGVKD. J was trimmed by 2 bases and V by 6 bases; bases with no gene match: 9. The CDR3 coding sequence is TGTGCCATCAGCCTGGGACTAGGGATCCCCTACGAGCAGTACGTC. Protein: CAISLGLGIPYEQYV.

The CDR3 coding sequence is TGTGCCAGCAGTCCCGAGATTGAAGCTTTCTTT. It yields the protein CASSPEIEAFF. The chain combines TRBV2 with TRBJ1-1; D uncertain. Trimming removed 5 bases from V and 7 bases from J, with 8 bases in between. Germline V lookup: CDR1 SNHLY, CDR2 FYNNEI. CDR3 length: 11 residues.

The chain joins TRBV10-3 to TRBJ2-2; D is uncertain. Trimming cost V 2 bases and J 0 bases, with 7 bases left between them. The CDR3 has 15 amino acids. From germline, CDR1 is ENHRY and CDR2 SYGVKD. The CDR3 DNA follows: TGTGCCATCAGTGAGGACACGACGAACACCGGGGAGCTGTTTTTT. This encodes CAISEDTTNTGELFF.

The gene calls are TRBV7-2 and TRBJ1-2; TRBD1 aligns across 7 bases. Unmatched junction bases numbered 8, after V lost 1 base and J lost 3 bases. Per germline, CDR1 SGHTA and CDR2 FQGNSA. CDR3 size: 16 residues. The CDR3 DNA reads as TGTGCCAGCAGCTTAGTGGCGGCAGGGGGTTACTATGGCTACACCTTC. Residues: CASSLVAAGGYYGYTF.